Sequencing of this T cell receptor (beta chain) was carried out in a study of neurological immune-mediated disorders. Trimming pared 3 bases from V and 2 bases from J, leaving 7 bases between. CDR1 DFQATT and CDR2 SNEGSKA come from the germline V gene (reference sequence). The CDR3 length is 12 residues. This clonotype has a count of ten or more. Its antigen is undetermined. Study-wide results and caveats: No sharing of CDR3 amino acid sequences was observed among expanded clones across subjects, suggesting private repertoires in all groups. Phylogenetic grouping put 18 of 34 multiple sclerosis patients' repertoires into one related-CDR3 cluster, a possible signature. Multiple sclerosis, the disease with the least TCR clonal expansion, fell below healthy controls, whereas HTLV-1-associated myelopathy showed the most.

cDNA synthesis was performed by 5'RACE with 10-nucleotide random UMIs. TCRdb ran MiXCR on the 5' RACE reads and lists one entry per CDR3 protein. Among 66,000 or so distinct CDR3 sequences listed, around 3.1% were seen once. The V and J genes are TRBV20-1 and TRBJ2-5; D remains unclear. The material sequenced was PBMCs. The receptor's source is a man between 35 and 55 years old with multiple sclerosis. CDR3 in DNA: TGCAGTGCTAGGTCAGTTCAAGAGACCCAGTACTTC. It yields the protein CSARSVQETQYF.